Listed below are T cell receptor beta chains from one sample, sequenced in a study of shared clonotypes between healthy human individuals. Some clones are missing from TCRdb's copy, which holds only in-frame ones; the method was immunoSEQ multiplex PCR. The sample holds about 180,000 clones, roughly 91% seen once. The sample taken for sequencing was naive CD4+ T cells sorted from blood. The receptors shown here come from a woman aged 25 to 45 in good health. CDR3s include the opening cysteine and the closing phenylalanine or tryptophan. Each record gives: V gene, J gene, D gene, clone size, CDR3 protein, CDR3 DNA. The D gene is left open where the match is weak. Clone size appears in some rows only: once, few, many, or a class for an expanded clone.

V gene: TRBV28
J gene: TRBJ1-3
D gene: -
clone size: -
CDR3 protein: CASSLADSSGNTIYF
CDR3 DNA: TGTGCCAGCAGTTTGGCCGACAGCTCTGGAAACACCATATATTTT

V gene: TRBV7-2
J gene: TRBJ2-2
D gene: -
clone size: -
CDR3 protein: CASSLVGRPNTGELFF
CDR3 DNA: TGTGCCAGCAGCTTAGTAGGGAGGCCCAACACCGGGGAGCTGTTTTTT

V gene: TRBV5-1
J gene: TRBJ1-1
D gene: -
clone size: -
CDR3 protein: CASSLEGRDTEAFF
CDR3 DNA: TGCGCCAGCAGCTTGGAGGGCAGGGACACTGAAGCTTTCTTT

V gene: TRBV7-9
J gene: TRBJ2-5
D gene: TRBD1
clone size: -
CDR3 protein: CASSLEGTGQETQYF
CDR3 DNA: TGTGCCAGCAGCTTAGAGGGGACAGGCCAAGAGACCCAGTACTTC

V gene: TRBV2
J gene: TRBJ2-6
D gene: -
clone size: once
CDR3 protein: CASSVAELSSGANVLTF
CDR3 DNA: TGTGCCAGCAGTGTAGCGGAGTTGAGCTCTGGGGCCAACGTCCTGACTTTC

V gene: TRBV28
J gene: TRBJ2-3
D gene: TRBD2
clone size: -
CDR3 protein: CASSSGGRPTDTQYF
CDR3 DNA: TGTGCCAGCAGTTCGGGCGGGAGACCCACAGATACGCAGTATTTT

V gene: TRBV2
J gene: TRBJ2-1
D gene: TRBD2
clone size: -
CDR3 protein: CASSEYRTSAIRDEQFF
CDR3 DNA: TGTGCCAGCAGTGAATATAGGACTAGCGCCATAAGGGATGAGCAGTTCTTC

V gene: TRBV11-2
J gene: TRBJ2-7
D gene: -
clone size: once
CDR3 protein: CASSLDRSYEQYF
CDR3 DNA: TGTGCCAGCAGCTTAGATAGGTCCTACGAGCAGTACTTC

V gene: TRBV28
J gene: TRBJ1-4
D gene: -
clone size: -
CDR3 protein: CASSLGGGFANEKLFF
CDR3 DNA: TGTGCCAGCAGTTTGGGAGGGGGGTTTGCTAATGAAAAACTGTTTTTT

V gene: TRBV28
J gene: TRBJ2-7
D gene: TRBD2
clone size: -
CDR3 protein: CAGTSGNSYEQYF
CDR3 DNA: TGTGCCGGCACTAGCGGCAACTCCTACGAGCAGTACTTC

V gene: TRBV6-6
J gene: TRBJ1-2
D gene: -
clone size: -
CDR3 protein: CASSGGVGYGYTF
CDR3 DNA: TGTGCCAGCAGTGGGGGGGTGGGCTATGGCTACACCTTC

V gene: TRBV27
J gene: TRBJ2-7
D gene: -
clone size: -
CDR3 protein: CATSPLETYEQYF
CDR3 DNA: TGTGCCACCTCCCCGCTAGAGACCTACGAGCAGTACTTC

V gene: TRBV14
J gene: TRBJ2-7
D gene: -
clone size: -
CDR3 protein: CASSPQGYEQYF
CDR3 DNA: TGTGCCAGCAGCCCGCAGGGATACGAGCAGTACTTC

V gene: TRBV27
J gene: TRBJ1-2
D gene: -
clone size: -
CDR3 protein: CASSDLGSDYGYTF
CDR3 DNA: TGTGCCAGCAGTGACCTAGGGAGTGACTATGGCTACACCTTC

V gene: TRBV5-4
J gene: TRBJ2-7
D gene: -
clone size: -
CDR3 protein: CASSLAFGSSYEQYF
CDR3 DNA: TGTGCCAGCAGCTTGGCATTCGGGAGCTCCTACGAGCAGTACTTC

V gene: TRBV4-1
J gene: TRBJ1-3
D gene: -
clone size: few
CDR3 protein: CASSQEGGSFSGNTIYF
CDR3 DNA: TGCGCCAGCAGCCAAGAAGGCGGATCCTTCTCTGGAAACACCATATATTTT

V gene: TRBV7-2
J gene: TRBJ2-7
D gene: TRBD2
clone size: -
CDR3 protein: CASSLVAGESYEQYF
CDR3 DNA: TGTGCCAGCAGCTTAGTCGCGGGAGAATCCTACGAGCAGTACTTC

V gene: TRBV6-1
J gene: TRBJ1-1
D gene: -
clone size: -
CDR3 protein: CASRDAKNTEAFF
CDR3 DNA: TGTGCCAGCAGGGACGCCAAAAACACTGAAGCTTTCTTT

V gene: TRBV7-8
J gene: TRBJ2-7
D gene: -
clone size: -
CDR3 protein: CASSLGRQGNSYEQYF
CDR3 DNA: TGTGCCAGCAGCTTAGGTCGGCAGGGAAACTCCTACGAGCAGTACTTC

V gene: TRBV19
J gene: TRBJ1-5
D gene: -
clone size: -
CDR3 protein: CASSPHSNQPQHF
CDR3 DNA: TGTGCCAGTAGTCCCCATAGCAATCAGCCCCAGCATTTT

V gene: TRBV28
J gene: TRBJ2-7
D gene: -
clone size: -
CDR3 protein: CASSLSVVEQYF
CDR3 DNA: TGTGCCAGCAGTTTGTCCGTGGTCGAGCAGTACTTC

V gene: TRBV11-2
J gene: TRBJ2-1
D gene: TRBD2
clone size: -
CDR3 protein: CASSLTSGRGSEQFF
CDR3 DNA: TGTGCCAGCAGCTTGACTAGCGGGAGGGGCAGTGAGCAGTTCTTC

V gene: TRBV28
J gene: TRBJ1-5
D gene: -
clone size: -
CDR3 protein: CASRAREHQPQHF
CDR3 DNA: TGTGCCAGCAGGGCCCGGGAACATCAGCCCCAGCATTTT

V gene: TRBV28
J gene: TRBJ1-5
D gene: -
clone size: -
CDR3 protein: CASSRGSQPQHF
CDR3 DNA: TGTGCCAGCTCCAGGGGAAGTCAGCCCCAGCATTTT

V gene: TRBV6-5
J gene: TRBJ1-4
D gene: -
clone size: -
CDR3 protein: CASSYGSTNEKLFF
CDR3 DNA: TGTGCCAGCAGTTACGGATCAACTAATGAAAAACTGTTTTTT

V gene: TRBV18
J gene: TRBJ2-2
D gene: TRBD1
clone size: -
CDR3 protein: CASSPGQGYTGELFF
CDR3 DNA: TGTGCCAGCTCACCCGGACAGGGTTACACCGGGGAGCTGTTTTTT

V gene: TRBV18
J gene: TRBJ1-1
D gene: -
clone size: -
CDR3 protein: CASSPGDGNTEAFF
CDR3 DNA: TGTGCCAGCTCACCAGGAGACGGGAACACTGAAGCTTTCTTT